This T cell receptor beta chain was identified in a study of long-term antiretroviral therapy in people with HIV. Study-wide results and caveats: Investigators report no available data on ART adherence, viral resistance or therapy changes. Drawn between the mid-2000s and the late 2010s, the blood was possibly obtained under older ART regimens.

Without exception, participants with HIV were treated in the United States. The CDR3 is made up of 14 amino acids. The germline CDR1 and CDR2 sequences are LNHDA and SQIVND (reference sequence). Between the trimmed V and J ends, which lost 3 bases and 4 bases, there was a span of 13 bases. Survey level was the resolution at which the v3.0 immunoSEQ assay ran. Generated by immunoSEQ multiplex PCR, the TCRdb table keeps only in-frame clones and is missing some. The sample yields 20,000 to 25,000 clones, about 80% seen once. Note on this clone: Its antigen is undetermined.

The material sequenced was unsorted PBMCs, taken 1.2 years after starting antiretroviral therapy. This receptor was obtained from a woman between 40 and 55 years old with HIV. The rearrangement joins TRBV19 to TRBJ2-7, with a tentative D call TRBD1 (5 bases). The CDR3 coding sequence is TGTGCCAGTAGTATCGACAATCAGGGTTACGAGCAGTACTTC. The encoded protein is CASSIDNQGYEQYF.